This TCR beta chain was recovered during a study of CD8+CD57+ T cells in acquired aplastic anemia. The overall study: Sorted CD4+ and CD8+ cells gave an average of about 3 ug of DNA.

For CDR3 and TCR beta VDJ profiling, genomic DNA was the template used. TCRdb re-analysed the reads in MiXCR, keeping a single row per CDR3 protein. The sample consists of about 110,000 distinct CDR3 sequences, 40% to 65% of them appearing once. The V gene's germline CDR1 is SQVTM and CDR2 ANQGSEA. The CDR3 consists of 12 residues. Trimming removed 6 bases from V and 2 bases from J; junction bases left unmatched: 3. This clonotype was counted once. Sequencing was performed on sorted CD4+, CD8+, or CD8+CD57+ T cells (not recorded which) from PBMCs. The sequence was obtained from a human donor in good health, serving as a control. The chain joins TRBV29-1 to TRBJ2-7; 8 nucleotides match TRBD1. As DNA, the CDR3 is TGCAGCGTGCAGGGGGCCACCTACGAGCAGTACTTC. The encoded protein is CSVQGATYEQYF.